Reported below is one TCR beta chain. This clonotype came up many times. Its specific antigen is unknown. Per-nucleotide qualities are absent, and no much larger clonotype sits a single base away. The sample comes from a study of T-cell reconstitution after alpha-beta-depleted transplantation in children (TCRdb year 2016). In the study overall: Using TCR repertoire profiling, the study quantitatively followed how T-cell immune reconstitution unfolded in children after TCRalphabeta/CD19-depleted allogeneic hematopoietic cell transplantation.

Spanning cysteine to phenylalanine, the CDR3 consists of 17 amino acids. CDR3 DNA only is kept here, 51 bases in frame from base 1. CDR1 LGHNA and CDR2 YSLEER are derived from the germline V gene. At the junction V is shortened by 0 bases and J by 8 bases; bases outside the gene matches: 8. Taken with the paper, the label for treatment or condition translates to: allogeneic hematopoietic cell transplantation with graft depleted of TCRalphabeta T cells and CD19 B cells. The transplant recipients were children given TCRalphabeta/CD19-depleted allogeneic hematopoietic cell grafts. The library relied on PCR. Sequencing was carried out with an Illumina HiSeq 2500. To normalize quantification of the TCRbeta repertoire, the TCR libraries were built with molecular barcoding that relied on unique molecular identifiers. Using fastp at Q25 and MiXCR, TCRdb reprocessed the public reads and kept productive beta chains. Rows are combined by CDR3 protein, so each entry shows the most common genes and DNA. The sample contains over 400,000 distinct CDR3 sequences, 43% of them found a single time. Together, the top ten hold about 30% of the sample.

On the study overall, not on this receptor specifically: Over subsequent months, a decline in hyperexpanded clone frequencies was noted, and after one year, T-cell counts and TCRbeta diversity were mostly ascribed to newly produced T cells. The apparently early alphabetaT-cell count recovery about two months after transplant was reportedly dependent on only several hundred rapidly expanded clones derived from non-depleted graft cells. The high TCRbeta diversity at day 60 in some patients was ascribed to recipient T cells and intrathymic progenitors that had survived conditioning.

The sample consisted of PBMCs, taken before TCRalphabeta/CD19-depleted stem cell transplant. The chain is assembled from TRBV4-3 and TRBJ2-1, with 12 middle bases fitting TRBD2. This TCR was sampled from a girl aged 2-15 years with aplastic anemia, due to receive a stem cell transplant. The DNA sequence is TGCGCCAGCAGCCAAGAGCCTGGGACTAGCGGGTCCGATGAGCAGTTCTTC. It translates as CASSQEPGTSGSDEQFF.